The next 7 T cell receptor beta chains were all read from a single sample in a study of early T cells in non-severe SARS-CoV-2 infection. TCRdb re-called the 5' RACE reads with MiXCR, one entry per CDR3 protein. The sample records 87,000 or so distinct CDR3 sequences, approximately 13% being singletons. Sequencing input: whole blood. The receptor source for this set is an adult who was a healthcare worker with PCR-confirmed SARS-CoV-2 infection or an uninfected control (not recorded which).

The table lists this clonotype with many counts. The gene calls are TRBV7-9 and TRBJ1-1; possible D gene TRBD1, 5 bases. This CDR3 contains 13 residues. Trimming removed 4 bases from V and 3 bases from J, with 9 bases in between. Germline CDR1 reads SEHNR; CDR2 reads FQNEAQ (reference sequence). The CDR3 sequence: CASSWGGYTEAFF. CDR3 DNA sequence: TGTGCCAGCAGCTGGGGGGGATACACTGAAGCTTTCTTT.

In its sample, this clonotype was seen many times. The gene calls are TRBV23-1 and TRBJ1-4; perhaps TRBD1 as D (5 bases). TRBV23-1 is an ORF; its function is uncertain. This CDR3 contains 16 residues. Trimming took 6 bases from V and 8 from J, leaving 22 bases between them. The CDR3 region has the DNA TGCGCCAGCAGCCCCCCCAGAAGGGGTCTCTCCGAAAAACTGTTTTTT. It codes for CASSPPRRGLSEKLFF.

This clonotype was observed a few times. V usage is TRBV7-2 and J usage is TRBJ1-2; tentative D call: TRBD1 (5 bases). Trimming pared 2 bases from V and 6 bases from J, leaving 13 bases between. Germline lookup yields CDR1 SGHTA and CDR2 FQGNSA. This CDR3 contains 14 residues. As DNA, the CDR3 is TGTGCCAGCAGCTTATTTCCAGCAGGGAATGGCTACACCTTC. Its protein is CASSLFPAGNGYTF.

This sequence joins TRBV5-5 and TRBJ1-2, with D unresolved. CDR1 is SGHKS and CDR2 is YYEKEE in the germline V gene (reference sequence). This CDR3 has 13 residues. Trimming left V 3 bases short and J 3 bases short, with 9 bases between. CDR3 sequence reads: CASSYTVDYGYTF. Here the CDR3 DNA reads TGTGCCAGCAGCTACACAGTGGACTATGGCTACACCTTC.

This clonotype has a handful of counts. The DNA for the CDR3 is TGTGCCAGCAGCGTAGAACCACAGAACACTGAAGCTTTCTTT. Translation: CASSVEPQNTEAFF. V usage is TRBV9 and J usage is TRBJ1-1; D is uncertain. The germline V and J ends were trimmed by 0 bases and 1 base, with 7 bases remaining between them. The CDR3 is made up of 14 amino acids. Germline V gene sequence: CDR1 SGDLS, CDR2 YYNGEE. Full variable domain (remainder filled in from reference TRBV9 and TRBJ1-1): DSGVTQTPKHLITATGQRVTLRCSPRSGDLSVYWYQQSLDQGLQFLIQYYNGEERAKGNILERFSAQQFPDLHSELNLSSLELGDSALYFCASSVEPQNTEAFFGQGTRLTVV.

This clonotype was detected only a few times. The chain couples TRBV20-1 to TRBJ2-7; D possibly uses TRBD1 or TRBD2 (5 bases each). The CDR3 has 15 amino acids. V was trimmed by 1 base and J by 3 bases, leaving 16 bases between them. Germline V gene data show CDR1 as DFQATT and CDR2 as SNEGSKA (reference sequence). Here the CDR3 reads CSARGGVNPYYEQYF. CDR3 DNA: TGCAGTGCTAGAGGAGGGGTAAACCCCTACTACGAGCAGTACTTC.

The table lists this clonotype with a few counts. V and J are TRBV9 and TRBJ1-2, with D possibly TRBD1 on 5 matching bases. V was clipped by 4 bases and J by 1 base, with 8 bases between them. This CDR3 spans 13 amino acids. CDR1 is SGDLS and CDR2 is YYNGEE in the germline V gene. In DNA form, the CDR3 reads TGTGCCAGCAGCCCGGGGGATAACTATGGCTACACCTTC. Translating gives CASSPGDNYGYTF.